The TCR beta chain under discussion was sequenced for a study of T cell changes during pregnancy in multiple sclerosis. Here immunoSEQ multiplex PCR was the method, and the copy in TCRdb shows in-frame clones only, minus some. This sample has roughly 39,000 clones, with 92% found just once. Trimming took 0 bases from V and 4 from J, leaving 15 bases between them. Germline V CDR1 and CDR2: MNHEY, SVGAGI. This CDR3 is built from 16 residues. This chain uses TRBV6-5 with TRBJ1-1, with a weak D call TRBD1 (6 bases). Sequencing used CD4+ T cells from peripheral blood mononuclear cells, obtained before pregnancy. The origin of this receptor is a female donor with multiple sclerosis, enrolled in a pregnancy study. The CDR3 loop is CASSYSSHTGPTEAFF. In DNA, the CDR3 is TGTGCCAGCAGTTACTCTTCCCACACAGGGCCCACTGAAGCTTTCTTT.